These 19 T cell receptor beta chains were sequenced from one sample in a study of human T cells and chemical hapten exposure. TCRdb analysed the RACE reads with MiXCR anew, one entry per CDR3 protein. In the table there are more than 95,000 distinct CDR3 sequences, 9% to 14% of which are singletons. Time point: patch test 1, 2 weeks after DPC sensitization. Documented treatment: therapeutic diphenylcyclopropenone sensitization with weekly scalp DPC. The sequencing used whole blood, collected in connection with sensitization to the hapten diphenylcyclopropenone (DPC). These receptors all come from a woman aged 50 to 60 with alopecia areata. Some clones in this sample may be carry-over from other donors' samples.

This clonotype was counted ten times or more. The V gene is TRBV4-1, the J gene TRBJ1-4; D is ambiguous. The length of the CDR3 is 14 residues. The germline V and J ends were trimmed by 0 bases and 3 bases, with 5 bases remaining between them. CDR1 is MGHRA and CDR2 is YSYEKL in the germline V gene. The CDR3 sequence: CASSQEVANEKLFF. CDR3 in DNA: TGCGCCAGCAGCCAAGAGGTAGCTAATGAAAAACTGTTTTTT.

The chain joins TRBV4-2 to TRBJ2-5; D remains ambiguous. Between the trimmed V and J ends, which lost 0 bases and 1 base, there was a span of 6 bases. This CDR3 comprises 14 residues. From germline, CDR1 is LGHNA and CDR2 YNFKEQ. The CDR3, as DNA: TGTGCCAGCAGCCAAGAGATGTTCCAAGAGACCCAGTACTTC. Its protein is CASSQEMFQETQYF.

In its sample, this clonotype was seen many times. V gene TRBV4-3 combines with J gene TRBJ1-1; D possibly corresponds to TRBD1 (5 bases). V lost 0 bases to trimming and J lost 6 bases, with 14 bases between them. This CDR3 comprises 15 residues. Per the germline V gene, CDR1 is LGHNA and CDR2 is YSLEER. The CDR3 here is CASSQDRGRVSEAFF. CDR3 sequence (DNA): TGCGCCAGCAGCCAAGACCGGGGGAGAGTCTCTGAAGCTTTCTTT.

This chain uses TRBV7-9 with TRBJ2-7; 11 nucleotides align to TRBD2. The CDR3 consists of 15 residues. The germline CDR1 and CDR2 sequences are SEHNR and FQNEAQ (reference sequence). With V trimmed by 0 bases and J by 4 bases, 2 bases remained unmatched. CDR3 nucleotide sequence: TGTGCCAGCAGCTTAGCGTCTAGCGGGGGGTACGAGCAGTACTTC. Translating it yields CASSLASSGGYEQYF.

The sample holds many counts of this clonotype. The J gene is TRBJ2-7, the V gene TRBV4-3; D call uncertain. CDR3 length equals 14 residues. With 1 base removed from V and 2 bases from J, the gap between germline ends came to 9 bases. Germline V gene sequence: CDR1 LGHNA, CDR2 YSLEER. Here the CDR3 reads CASSQGATAYEQYF. The CDR3 coding sequence is TGCGCCAGCAGCCAAGGGGCTACTGCCTACGAGCAGTACTTC.

This clonotype came up a few times. The chain is built from TRBV6-5 and TRBJ1-5; D is unresolved. V lost 1 base and J 1 base, leaving 11 bases between the germline ends. CDR3 size: 16 residues. Germline V CDR1 and CDR2: MNHEY, SVGAGI. As DNA, the CDR3 is TGTGCCAGCAGTTACTGGTCCTATAGGAGCAATCAGCCCCAGCATTTT. Protein sequence: CASSYWSYRSNQPQHF.

This chain links TRBV3-1 with TRBJ2-1, with D perhaps matching TRBD1 or TRBD2 (5 bases each). The CDR3 covers 17 residues. Germline V CDR1 and CDR2: LGHDT, YNNKEL (reference sequence). Deletions cut 0 bases from V and 7 bases from J, with 19 bases between. The CDR3, as DNA: TGTGCCAGCAGCCAAGATCATGGGGGAGCAGGTATGAATGAGCAGTTCTTC. Its protein is CASSQDHGGAGMNEQFF.

This rearrangement joins TRBV6-2 or TRBV6-3 to TRBJ1-6; D gene uncertain. Germline lookup yields CDR1 MNHEY and CDR2 SVGEGT. V was trimmed by 2 bases and J by 14 bases, leaving 13 bases between them. This CDR3 region has 13 residues. The chain's CDR3 is CASSYSTPASLHF. The DNA for the CDR3 is TGTGCCAGCAGTTACAGTACTCCCGCGTCCCTCCACTTT.

The chain is built from TRBV20-1 and TRBJ2-3; 11 nucleotides align to TRBD2. The CDR3 runs to 15 residues. The V and J ends lost 2 bases and 5 bases, in that order; junction bases with no gene match: 6. Germline assignment: CDR1 DFQATT and CDR2 SNEGSKA (reference sequence). The DNA of the CDR3 is TGCAGTGCTAGACCTAATCTAGCGGGAGGAGATACGCAGTATTTT. As protein: CSARPNLAGGDTQYF.

This clonotype was detected a few times. The chain is built from TRBV7-2 and TRBJ2-1, with unresolved D. Germline CDR1 and CDR2: SGHTA and FQGNSA. The CDR3 is made up of 14 amino acids. The V end lost 1 base, the J end lost 8 bases, and 12 bases lay between the germline ends. The DNA of the CDR3 is TGTGCCAGCAGCTTAGAGCTAGTAATGTATGAGCAGTTCTTC. This gives the protein CASSLELVMYEQFF.

This clonotype was observed a few times. The rearrangement joins TRBV28 to TRBJ1-2, with D tentatively TRBD1 (5 bases). Germline lookup yields CDR1 MDHEN and CDR2 SYDVKM. V lost 6 bases to trimming and J lost 7 bases, with 12 bases between them. The length of the CDR3 is 12 residues. CDR3 amino acids: CASSRGGAGYTF. The CDR3 DNA reads TGTGCCAGCAGCCGAGGAGGGGCTGGCTACACCTTC.

The chain combines TRBV28 with TRBJ1-3, with a possible D match to TRBD1 (6 bases). CDR1 MDHEN and CDR2 SYDVKM come from the germline V gene. CDR3 size: 14 residues. The ends were cut back, 10 bases at V and 4 bases at J, with 17 bases in the middle. The CDR3 nucleotides are TGTGCCAACCGGACAGCACTTGGAGGAAACACCATATATTTT. Translating it yields CANRTALGGNTIYF.

The chain recombines TRBV7-9 with TRBJ1-5; tentatively, D is TRBD1 (5 bases). This CDR3 comprises 13 residues. CDR1 and CDR2 (germline): SEHNR, FQNEAQ (reference sequence). V lost 7 bases and J 7 bases, leaving 14 bases between the germline ends. Written as DNA, the CDR3 is TGTGCCAGCACCCAAGAGAGGGGACAGCCCCAGCATTTT. It translates to CASTQERGQPQHF.

This clonotype has a handful of counts. The chain links TRBV4-1 to TRBJ2-1, with D perhaps matching TRBD2 (5 bases). V lost 6 bases to trimming and J lost 1 base, with 16 bases between them. Per germline, CDR1 MGHRA and CDR2 YSYEKL. CDR3 length equals 16 residues. CDR3 bases: TGCGCCAGCAGGCAGAATCTAGCAAATTCCTACAATGAGCAGTTCTTC. It is translated as CASRQNLANSYNEQFF.

The CDR3 is CASSRAGTGNTEAFF. CDR3 coding DNA: TGTGCCAGCAGCAGAGCCGGGACAGGGAACACTGAAGCTTTCTTT. The chain has TRBV11-2 and TRBJ1-1; 8 nucleotides agree with TRBD1. Looked up from germline, CDR1 is SGHAT and CDR2 is FQNNGV. The CDR3 contains 15 residues. Germline trimming cut 5 bases from V and 1 base from J; bases unmatched to any gene: 6.

The sample holds many counts of this clonotype. The J gene is TRBJ2-2, the V gene TRBV18; 7 bases are shared with TRBD2. The ends lost 3 bases at V and 4 bases at J; junction bases unmatched: 8. This CDR3 region has 16 residues. CDR1 and CDR2 from the germline V gene are KGHSH and LQKENI. For the CDR3, the DNA is TGTGCCAGCTCACCGGCCAGCGGGGATGTCACCGGGGAGCTGTTTTTT. Protein sequence: CASSPASGDVTGELFF.

The gene calls are TRBV2 and TRBJ1-1; D call uncertain. This CDR3 comprises 16 residues. V was shortened by 4 bases and J by 1 base, with 16 bases between the two germline ends. In germline, CDR1 is SNHLY, CDR2 FYNNEI. CDR3: CASSVGQVIGNTEAFF. As DNA, the CDR3 is TGTGCCAGCAGTGTTGGTCAGGTAATCGGGAACACTGAAGCTTTCTTT. The full variable domain, with the rest looked up from reference TRBV2 and TRBJ1-1, is EPEVTQTPSHQVTQMGQEVILRCVPISNHLYFYWYRQILGQKVEFLVSFYNNEISEKSEIFDDQFSVERPDGSNFTLKIRSTKLEDSAMYFCASSVGQVIGNTEAFFGQGTRLTVV.

This clonotype was seen ten or more times. This chain joins TRBV6-6 and TRBJ1-5; 7 nucleotides agree with TRBD1. The CDR3 sequence is 15 residues long. The V gene's germline CDR1 is MNHNY and CDR2 SVGAGI (reference sequence). The V segment lost 6 bases and the J segment 7 bases; nucleotides outside the gene matches: 12. CDR3 sequence reads: CASRDNRGTGQPQHF. In nucleotides, the CDR3 is TGTGCCAGCAGGGACAACAGGGGCACGGGGCAGCCCCAGCATTTT.

This chain joins TRBV7-9 and TRBJ1-1, with a tentative D call TRBD1 (5 bases). The germline gives CDR1 SEHNR, CDR2 FQNEAQ (reference sequence). CDR3 length: 15 amino acids. Trimming removed 6 bases from V and 11 bases from J, with 25 bases in between. In DNA form, the CDR3 reads TGTGCCAGCAGTAGCGGCCTGGGGGACGGAGCTTTCGCTTTCTTT. Its protein is CASSSGLGDGAFAFF.